This TCR beta chain was identified in a study of blood T cell repertoires in COVID-19. Study-wide context: Donors in the United States, Italy and Spain gave samples during acute or convalescent COVID-19. Sources were T cells, B-cell-depleted T cells, or PBMCs; the material itself was cDNA or gDNA.

Sequencing used immunoSEQ multiplex PCR; TCRdb keeps in-frame clones, though not all of them. The data show around 320,000 clones, around nine tenths seen once. Of note for this clone: The junction departs from the called germline gene at one end, perhaps through a read error.

The CDR3 contains 16 residues. Germline lookup yields CDR1 SGHTA and CDR2 FQGNSA. Participants spanned ages roughly 18 to 90 years and resided in 20 to 25 US areas. Participants' own reports of clinical history determined their cohort assignment. This sequence originates from a young woman who had been exposed to COVID-19. The rearrangement uses TRBV7-2 and TRBJ2-3; 13 positions match TRBD2. The sequencing sample was made of PBMCs or T cells enriched from blood (not recorded which). This CDR3 reads CASSGRGLAGALLIDF. The CDR3 DNA reads TGTGCCAGCAGCGGCAGAGGACTAGCGGGGGCCCTGTTGATTGATTTT.